This T cell receptor beta chain is drawn from a study of shared clonotypes between healthy human individuals. At the level of the study: Each donor had three CD4 naive, three CD4 memory, two CD8 naive and one CD8 memory plate.

Caucasian adults living in Nashville, Tennessee, provided all samples. Genomic DNA per cell subset filled all wells of several immunoSEQ plates. Data came from immunoSEQ multiplex PCR; TCRdb stores just in-frame clones and leaves some out. The sample contains about 2 million clones, roughly 94% of which appear only once. CDR3 length: 14 amino acids. V was pared by 5 bases and J by 8 bases, with 9 bases of the junction left unmatched. Looked up from germline, CDR1 is MNHEY and CDR2 is SVGAGI. Sequenced material: naive CD4+ T cells sorted from blood. The subset is: CD45RA+ positively selected. This rearrangement joins TRBV6-5 to TRBJ2-1, with 7 bases identical to TRBD2. The source is a young man in good health. The CDR3 DNA reads as TGTGCCAGCAGTGCTTACGGGGGGATTGATGAGCAGTTCTTC. This codes for CASSAYGGIDEQFF.